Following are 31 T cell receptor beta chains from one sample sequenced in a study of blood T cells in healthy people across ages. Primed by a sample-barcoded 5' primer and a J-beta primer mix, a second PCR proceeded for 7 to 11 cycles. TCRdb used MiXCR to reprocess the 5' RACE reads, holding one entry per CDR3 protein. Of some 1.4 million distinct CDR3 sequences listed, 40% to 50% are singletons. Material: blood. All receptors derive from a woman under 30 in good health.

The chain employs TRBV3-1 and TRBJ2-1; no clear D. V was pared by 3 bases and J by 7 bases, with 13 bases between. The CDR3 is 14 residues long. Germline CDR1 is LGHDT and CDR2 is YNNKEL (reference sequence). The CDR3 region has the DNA TGTGCCAGCAGCCACCTCCAAGCTGGGAATGAGCAGTTCTTC. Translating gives CASSHLQAGNEQFF.

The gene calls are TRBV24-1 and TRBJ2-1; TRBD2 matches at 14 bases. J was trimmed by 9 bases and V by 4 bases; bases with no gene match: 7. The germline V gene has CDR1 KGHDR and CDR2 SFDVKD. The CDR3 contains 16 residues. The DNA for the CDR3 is TGTGCCACCAGTGAGGGACTAGCGGGAGTTGAGGGTGAGCAGTTCTTC. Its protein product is CATSEGLAGVEGEQFF.

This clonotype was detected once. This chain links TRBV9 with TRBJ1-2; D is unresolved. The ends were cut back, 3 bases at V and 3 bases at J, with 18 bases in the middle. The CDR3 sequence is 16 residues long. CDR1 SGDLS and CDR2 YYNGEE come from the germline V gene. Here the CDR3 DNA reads TGTGCCAGCAGCGCGTCCTCCATTGGGGTTGACTATGGCTACACCTTC. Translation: CASSASSIGVDYGYTF.

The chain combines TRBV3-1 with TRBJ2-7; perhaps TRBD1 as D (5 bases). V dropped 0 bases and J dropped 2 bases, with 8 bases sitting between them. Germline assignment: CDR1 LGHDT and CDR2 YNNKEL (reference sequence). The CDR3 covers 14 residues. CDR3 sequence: CASSQDAGPYEQYF. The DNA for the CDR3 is TGTGCCAGCAGCCAAGATGCAGGGCCCTACGAGCAGTACTTC.

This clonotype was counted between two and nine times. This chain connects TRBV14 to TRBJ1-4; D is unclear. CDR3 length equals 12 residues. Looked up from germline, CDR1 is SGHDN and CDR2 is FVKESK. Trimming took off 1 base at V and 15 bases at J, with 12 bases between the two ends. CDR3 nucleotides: TGTGCCAGCAGCCAAGGGGATGGTGGGATGTTTTTT. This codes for CASSQGDGGMFF.

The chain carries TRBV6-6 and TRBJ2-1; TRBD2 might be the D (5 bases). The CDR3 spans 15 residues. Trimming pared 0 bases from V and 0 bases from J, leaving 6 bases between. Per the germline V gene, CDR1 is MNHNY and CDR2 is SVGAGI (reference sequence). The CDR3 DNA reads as TGTGCCAGCAGTTACTCTAGCGTCTCCTACAATGAGCAGTTCTTC. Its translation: CASSYSSVSYNEQFF.

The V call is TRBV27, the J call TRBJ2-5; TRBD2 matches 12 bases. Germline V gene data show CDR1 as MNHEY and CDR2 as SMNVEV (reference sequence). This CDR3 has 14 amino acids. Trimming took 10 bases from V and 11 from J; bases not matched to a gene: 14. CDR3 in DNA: TGTGCCACCATGGGTCTAGCGGGAGGGAATGAGCAGTACTTC. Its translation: CATMGLAGGNEQYF.

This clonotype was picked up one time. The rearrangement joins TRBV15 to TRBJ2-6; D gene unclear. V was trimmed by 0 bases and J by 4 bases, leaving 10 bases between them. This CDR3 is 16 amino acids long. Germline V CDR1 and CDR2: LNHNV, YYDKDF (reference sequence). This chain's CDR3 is CATSREIPSGANVLTF. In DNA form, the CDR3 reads TGTGCCACCAGCAGAGAGATCCCGTCCGGGGCCAACGTCCTGACTTTC.

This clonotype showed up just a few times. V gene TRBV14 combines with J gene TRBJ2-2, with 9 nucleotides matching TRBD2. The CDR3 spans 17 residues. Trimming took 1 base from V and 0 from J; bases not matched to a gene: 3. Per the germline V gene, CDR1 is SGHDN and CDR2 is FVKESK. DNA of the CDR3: TGTGCCAGCAGCCAAGTAGCGGGAGTTTCGAACACCGGGGAGCTGTTTTTT. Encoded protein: CASSQVAGVSNTGELFF.

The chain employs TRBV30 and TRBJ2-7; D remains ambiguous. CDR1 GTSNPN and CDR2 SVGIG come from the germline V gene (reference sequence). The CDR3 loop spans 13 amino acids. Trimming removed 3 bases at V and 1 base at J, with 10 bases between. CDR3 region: CAWRGPGSYEQYF. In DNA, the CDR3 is TGTGCCTGGAGAGGGCCGGGTTCCTACGAGCAGTACTTC.

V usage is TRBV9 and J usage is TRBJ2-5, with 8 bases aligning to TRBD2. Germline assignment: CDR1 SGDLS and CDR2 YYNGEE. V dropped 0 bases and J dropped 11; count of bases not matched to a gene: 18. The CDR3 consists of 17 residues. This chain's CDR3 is CASSVGTSGLIWNEQYF. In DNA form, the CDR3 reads TGTGCCAGCAGCGTAGGAACTAGCGGACTCATTTGGAATGAGCAGTACTTC.

CDR3 sequence: CASSLVARADTGELFF. The CDR3 coding sequence is TGTGCCAGCAGCTTAGTGGCCAGGGCGGACACCGGGGAGCTGTTTTTT. V is TRBV7-2 and J is TRBJ2-2; maybe TRBD1 (5 bases). Germline V gene data show CDR1 as SGHTA and CDR2 as FQGNSA. The V and J ends lost 1 base and 3 bases respectively, with 12 bases between them. The CDR3 extends over 16 amino acids.

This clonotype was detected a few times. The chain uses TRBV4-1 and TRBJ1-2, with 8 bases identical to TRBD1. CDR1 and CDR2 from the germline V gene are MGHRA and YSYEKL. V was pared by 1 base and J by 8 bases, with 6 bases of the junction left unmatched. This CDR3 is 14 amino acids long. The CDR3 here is CASSQGQGALGYTF. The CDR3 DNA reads TGCGCCAGCAGCCAAGGGCAGGGGGCTTTAGGCTACACCTTC.

CDR3 in DNA: TGTGCCAGCAGCTACGTCACCGGGACCGTTAACTATGGCTACACCTTC. Its translation: CASSYVTGTVNYGYTF. The rearrangement uses TRBV7-2 and TRBJ1-2, with D perhaps TRBD1 (5 bases). The CDR3 is 16 amino acids. V shed 4 bases and J shed 1 base, with 16 bases lying between them. Germline CDR1 SGHTA, CDR2 FQGNSA. Based on the CDR3 plus reference TRBV7-2 and TRBJ1-2, the full variable domain is GAGVSQSPSNKVTEKGKDVELRCDPISGHTALYWYRQSLGQGLEFLIYFQGNSAPDKSGLPSDRFSAERTGGSVSTLTIQRTQQEDSAVYLCASSYVTGTVNYGYTFGSGTRLTVV.

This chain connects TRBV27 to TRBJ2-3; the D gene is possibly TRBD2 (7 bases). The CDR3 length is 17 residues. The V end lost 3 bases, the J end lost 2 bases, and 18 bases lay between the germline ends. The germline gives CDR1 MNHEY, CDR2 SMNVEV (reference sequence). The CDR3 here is CASSLKKGGGATDTQYF. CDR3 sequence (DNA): TGTGCCAGCAGTTTGAAGAAGGGTGGGGGGGCCACAGATACGCAGTATTTT.

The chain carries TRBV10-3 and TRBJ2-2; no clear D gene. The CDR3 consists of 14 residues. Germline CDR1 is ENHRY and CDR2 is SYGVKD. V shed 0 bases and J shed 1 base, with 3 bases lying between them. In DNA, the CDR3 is TGTGCCATCAGTGAGTCGGAGAACACCGGGGAGCTGTTTTTT. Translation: CAISESENTGELFF.

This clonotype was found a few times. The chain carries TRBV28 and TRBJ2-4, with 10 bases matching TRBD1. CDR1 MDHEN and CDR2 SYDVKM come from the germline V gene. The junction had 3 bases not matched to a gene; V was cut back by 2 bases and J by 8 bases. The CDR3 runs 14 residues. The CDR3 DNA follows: TGTGCCAGCAGTTTAAAGGGACAGGGGTACATTCAGTACTTC. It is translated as CASSLKGQGYIQYF. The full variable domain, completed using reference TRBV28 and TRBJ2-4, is DVKVTQSSRYLVKRTGEKVFLECVQDMDHENMFWYRQDPGLGLRLIYFSYDVKMKEKGDIPEGYSVSREKKERFSLILESASTNQTSMYLCASSLKGQGYIQYFGAGTRLSVL.

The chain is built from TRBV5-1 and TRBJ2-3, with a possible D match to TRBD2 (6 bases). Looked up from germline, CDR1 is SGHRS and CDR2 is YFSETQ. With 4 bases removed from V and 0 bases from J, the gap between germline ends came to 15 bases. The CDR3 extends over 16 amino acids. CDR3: CASSPGIAVSTDTQYF. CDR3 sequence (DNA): TGCGCCAGCAGCCCGGGGATAGCGGTTAGCACAGATACGCAGTATTTT. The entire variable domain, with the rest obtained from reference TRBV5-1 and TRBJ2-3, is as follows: KAGVTQTPRYLIKTRGQQVTLSCSPISGHRSVSWYQQTPGQGLQFLFEYFSETQRNKGNFPGRFSGRQFSNSRSEMNVSTLELGDSALYLCASSPGIAVSTDTQYFGPGTRLTVL.

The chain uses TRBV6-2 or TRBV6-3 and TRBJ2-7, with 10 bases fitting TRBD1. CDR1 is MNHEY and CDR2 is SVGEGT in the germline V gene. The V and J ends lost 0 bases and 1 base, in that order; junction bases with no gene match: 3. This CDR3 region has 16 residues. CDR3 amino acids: CASSYSPGQGSYEQYF. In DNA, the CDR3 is TGTGCCAGCAGTTACTCCCCGGGACAGGGGTCCTACGAGCAGTACTTC.

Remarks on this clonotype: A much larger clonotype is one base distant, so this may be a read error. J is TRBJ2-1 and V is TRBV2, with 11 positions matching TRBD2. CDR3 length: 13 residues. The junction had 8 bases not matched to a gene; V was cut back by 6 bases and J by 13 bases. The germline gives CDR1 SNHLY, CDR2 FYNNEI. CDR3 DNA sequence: TGTGCCAGCAGACCGACTAGCGGGGAGACCCAGTTCTTC. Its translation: CASRPTSGETQFF.

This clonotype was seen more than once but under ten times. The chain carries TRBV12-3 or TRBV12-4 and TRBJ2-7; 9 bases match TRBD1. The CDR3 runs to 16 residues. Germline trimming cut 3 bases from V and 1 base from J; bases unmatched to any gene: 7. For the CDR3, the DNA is TGTGCCAGCAGTTTCCGACAGGGGGAATTTTCCTACGAGCAGTACTTC. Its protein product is CASSFRQGEFSYEQYF.

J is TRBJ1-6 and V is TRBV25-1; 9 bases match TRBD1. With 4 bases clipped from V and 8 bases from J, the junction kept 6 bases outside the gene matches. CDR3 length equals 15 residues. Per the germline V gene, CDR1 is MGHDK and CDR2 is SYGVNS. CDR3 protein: CASSAPGQGDSPLHF. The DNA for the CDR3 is TGTGCCAGCAGTGCCCCGGGACAGGGAGATTCACCCCTCCACTTT.

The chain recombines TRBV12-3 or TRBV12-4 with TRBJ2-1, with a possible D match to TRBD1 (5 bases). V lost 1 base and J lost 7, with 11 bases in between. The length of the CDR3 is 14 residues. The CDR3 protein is CASSLVGVVNEQFF. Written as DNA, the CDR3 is TGTGCCAGCAGTTTAGTAGGGGTCGTAAATGAGCAGTTCTTC.

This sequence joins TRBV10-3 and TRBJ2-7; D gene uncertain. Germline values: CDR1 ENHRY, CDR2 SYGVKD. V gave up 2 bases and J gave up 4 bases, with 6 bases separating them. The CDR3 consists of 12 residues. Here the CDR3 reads CAISETGYEQYF. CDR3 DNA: TGTGCCATCAGTGAGACGGGTTACGAGCAGTACTTC.

The CDR3 here is CSALNRASTDTQYF. The CDR3 DNA reads TGCAGTGCCCTCAACAGGGCGAGCACAGATACGCAGTATTTT. The rearrangement joins TRBV20-1 to TRBJ2-3; weak D call: TRBD1 (6 bases). V lost 6 bases, J lost 0 bases, and 13 bases lay in between. The CDR3 is 14 residues long. CDR1 is DFQATT and CDR2 is SNEGSKA in the germline V gene (reference sequence).

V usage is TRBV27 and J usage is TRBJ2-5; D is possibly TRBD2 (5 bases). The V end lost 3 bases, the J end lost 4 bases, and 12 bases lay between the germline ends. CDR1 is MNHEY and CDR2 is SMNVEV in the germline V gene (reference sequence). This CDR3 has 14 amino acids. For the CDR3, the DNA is TGTGCCAGCAGTTTGTTCGTTGGAGGAGAGACCCAGTACTTC. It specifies CASSLFVGGETQYF.

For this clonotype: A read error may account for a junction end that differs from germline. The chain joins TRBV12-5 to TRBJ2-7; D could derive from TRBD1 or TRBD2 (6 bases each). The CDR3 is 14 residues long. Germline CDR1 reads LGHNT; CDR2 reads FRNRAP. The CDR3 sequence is CVSGLEGGGYEQYF. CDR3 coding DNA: TGTGTTAGTGGTTTGGAGGGGGGCGGCTACGAGCAGTACTTC.

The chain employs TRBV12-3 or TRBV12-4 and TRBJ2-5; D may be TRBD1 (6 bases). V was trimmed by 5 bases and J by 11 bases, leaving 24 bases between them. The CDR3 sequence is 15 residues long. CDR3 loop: CASSIWDIDYNEQYF. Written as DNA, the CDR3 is TGTGCCAGCAGTATTTGGGACATAGACTACAATGAGCAGTACTTC.

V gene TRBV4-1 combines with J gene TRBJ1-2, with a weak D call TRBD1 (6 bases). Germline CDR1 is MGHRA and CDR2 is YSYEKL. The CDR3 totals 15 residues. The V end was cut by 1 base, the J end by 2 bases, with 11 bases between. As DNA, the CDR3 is TGCGCCAGCAGCCAAGTGGTAGGACAGAACTATGGCTACACCTTC. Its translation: CASSQVVGQNYGYTF.

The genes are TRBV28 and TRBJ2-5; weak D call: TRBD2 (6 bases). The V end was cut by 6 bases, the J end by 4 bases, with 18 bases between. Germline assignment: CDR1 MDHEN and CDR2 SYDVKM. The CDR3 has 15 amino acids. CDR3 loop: CASRMTTSIGETQYF. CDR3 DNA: TGTGCCAGCAGGATGACAACTAGCATCGGAGAGACCCAGTACTTC.

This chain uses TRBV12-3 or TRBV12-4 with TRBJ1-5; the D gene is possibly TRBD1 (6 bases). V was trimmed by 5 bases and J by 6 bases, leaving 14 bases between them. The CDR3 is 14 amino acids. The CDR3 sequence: CASSTQGLRQPQHF. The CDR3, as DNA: TGTGCCAGCAGTACACAGGGCCTCCGTCAGCCCCAGCATTTT.